This T cell receptor beta chain was documented in a study of blood T cell repertoires in COVID-19. Germline V gene lookup returns CDR1 LGHDT and CDR2 YNNKEL (reference sequence). The CDR3 runs to 15 residues. The V gene end was trimmed by 4 bases and the J gene end by 5 bases; junction bases not matched to a gene: 7. Sequencing was performed with immunoSEQ multiplex PCR; in TCRdb, only in-frame clones are kept and a portion is missing. Here the sample spans over 250,000 clones, roughly 85% being singletons. This chain uses TRBV3-1 (or the pseudogene TRBV3-2) with TRBJ2-5, with TRBD1 matching over 10 bases. The sample was peripheral blood. The source is a woman in her forties or fifties who had recovered from COVID-19. DNA of the CDR3: TGTGCCAGCAGCCTTTTGGGACAGGGGTCGGAGACCCAGTACTTC. Its protein is CASSLLGQGSETQYF.